This paragraph reports one T cell receptor (beta chain). The antigen this receptor binds is unknown. Per-base qualities were not stored, and no clone one base away is much larger. This entry is derived from a study of T-cell memory formation after mild COVID-19 (dated by TCRdb to the early 2020s). For context, the study as a whole: Most TCR sequence clusters were specific to one of the two donors. In a couple of donors, T-cell clones that expanded and contracted after mild COVID-19 were tracked by sequencing TCRalpha and TCRbeta repertoires over time. The cohort was made up of two young adult volunteers, one female and one male, who were previously healthy.

Ficoll-Paque density gradient centrifugation was the method used to isolate PBMCs. Instrument on record: Illumina NovaSeq 6000. Using 5'RACE with constant-segment primers, TCRalpha and TCRbeta cDNA libraries were constructed, with sample barcodes and unique molecular identifiers added in the process. Trizol reagent was used to extract RNA from every sample. Amplification of the libraries took two PCR steps, and the second step added a second sample barcode plus Illumina TruSeq adapters. Libraries were sequenced on an Illumina NovaSeq with 2 x 150 bp paired-end reads. As for how the authors treated the data: Demultiplexing of reads and collapsing into UMI-guided consensus sequences were performed with migec v1.2.7. Using mixcr v2.1.11, the UMI consensuses were aligned to TRA and TRB V and J templates and assembled into clonotypes. A clonotype was counted as expanded or contracted only if both edgeR and NoisET called the change significant, with noise models trained on biological replicates. For edgeR calls, the cutoffs were a false discovery rate-adjusted p below 0.01 and a log2 fold-change threshold of 1. As an exploratory analysis of dynamics, max-normalized trajectories of the 1000 most abundant clonotypes were examined with PCA combined with hierarchical clustering. Separately sequenced CD4+ and CD8+ repertoires were used to assign a CD4 or CD8 phenotype to each responding clone. TCRdb itself trimmed the public reads at Q25 with fastp, ran MiXCR and retained productive beta chains. Every CDR3 protein is listed once, alongside the most common genes and DNA of its rows. TCRdb, not the authors, supplied the V and J calls. In all, the sample holds 550,000 to 700,000 distinct CDR3 sequences, and approximately 18% of those were seen once. The ten most abundant clones make up approximately 12% of the sample.

Cut back by 3 bases and 5 bases, the V and J ends lie 10 bases apart. The CDR3 runs 13 amino acids, cysteine and phenylalanine included. Only the CDR3 part of the read is kept: 39 bases, read in frame from the first base. The germline V gene sets CDR1 to LGHNT and CDR2 to FRNRAP. What the work shows at the level of the full study, not this receptor alone: Some responding clones were found in pre-infection memory, which suggests that pre-existing cross-reactive memory T cells took part in the SARS-CoV-2 response. Clones contracting from day 15 to 85 had balanced CD4/CD8 phenotypes, while a second wave expanding from day 15 to 37 was biased towards CD4+. Contracting CD4+ clones appeared mostly in the CM and EM memory subsets, whereas CD8+ clones were enriched in EMRA. The study included only two mild cases, and larger cohorts that include severe cases with pre-infection samples were judged to be necessary. Whether the second-wave clones peaking on day 37 were SARS-CoV-2 specific was not confirmed.

Sequenced: PBMCs or a T cell subset sorted from them (not recorded which). The V and J segments used are TRBV12-5 and TRBJ1-1; the D gene cannot be named for sure. This receptor was obtained from an adult woman who had mild COVID-19 (a few samples of this study predate the infection). The sample titles of this study are shuffled in the database, so cell type and time point are left out; the donor was told from shared clones. In nucleotide form, the sequence is TGTGCTAGTGGTTTAGGTAGACAAACTGAAGCTTTCTTT. Its protein is CASGLGRQTEAFF.